This is a list of T cell receptor beta chains from one sample in a study of cytomegalovirus exposure and HLA in healthy donors. TCRdb keeps only in-frame clones here, not all; method: immunoSEQ multiplex PCR. The sample lists approximately 100,000 clones; roughly four fifths were seen once. The specimen sequenced was PBMCs. These receptors came from a male donor in good health and CMV-seropositive. The CDR3 runs from the conserved cysteine through the conserved F or W. Each record gives: clone size, V gene, D gene, J gene, CDR3 protein, CDR3 DNA. A D gene is named only where the DNA matches it firmly. Expanded clones are given a class, and other clones once, few, many or no size at all.

clone_size: NA
v_call: TRBV14
d_call: NA
j_call: TRBJ1-4
cdr3_aa: CASSARQIGGEKLFF
cdr3_nt: TGTGCCAGCAGCGCCAGACAGATAGGAGGGGAAAAACTGTTTTTT

clone_size: NA
v_call: TRBV7-9
d_call: NA
j_call: TRBJ1-3
cdr3_aa: CASSPLRGGNTIYF
cdr3_nt: TGTGCCAGCAGCCCCCTTAGAGGCGGAAACACCATATATTTT

clone_size: NA
v_call: TRBV7-3
d_call: TRBD1
j_call: TRBJ2-7
cdr3_aa: CASSGPRTGKYEQYF
cdr3_nt: TGTGCCAGCAGCGGTCCTCGGACAGGGAAGTACGAGCAGTACTTC

clone_size: NA
v_call: TRBV9
d_call: NA
j_call: TRBJ1-6
cdr3_aa: CASSVAGDSPLHF
cdr3_nt: TGTGCCAGCAGCGTAGCCGGGGATTCACCCCTCCACTTT

clone_size: few
v_call: TRBV7-6
d_call: NA
j_call: TRBJ2-3
cdr3_aa: CASSLVLTDTQYF
cdr3_nt: TGTGCCAGCAGCTTAGTCCTGACAGATACGCAGTATTTT

clone_size: once
v_call: TRBV15
d_call: TRBD2
j_call: TRBJ2-3
cdr3_aa: CATHRDYTDTQYF
cdr3_nt: TGTGCCACACATCGGGACTACACAGATACGCAGTATTTT

clone_size: NA
v_call: TRBV7-2
d_call: NA
j_call: TRBJ1-1
cdr3_aa: CASSPAPLNTEAFF
cdr3_nt: TGTGCCAGCAGTCCCGCGCCACTGAACACTGAAGCTTTCTTT

clone_size: NA
v_call: TRBV30
d_call: NA
j_call: TRBJ2-2
cdr3_aa: CAWRKEGQYTGELFF
cdr3_nt: TGTGCCTGGAGGAAGGAGGGACAGTACACCGGGGAGCTGTTTTTT

clone_size: NA
v_call: TRBV28
d_call: TRBD2
j_call: TRBJ2-7
cdr3_aa: CASSFIAGVLYEQYF
cdr3_nt: TGTGCCAGCAGTTTTATCGCGGGAGTCTTGTACGAGCAGTACTTC

clone_size: NA
v_call: TRBV5-6
d_call: TRBD2
j_call: TRBJ2-2
cdr3_aa: CASSLWGLAGANTGELFF
cdr3_nt: TGTGCCAGCAGCTTGTGGGGACTAGCGGGAGCTAACACCGGGGAGCTGTTTTTT

clone_size: NA
v_call: TRBV28
d_call: TRBD1
j_call: TRBJ1-5
cdr3_aa: CASSFQTGGAQPQHF
cdr3_nt: TGTGCCAGCAGTTTTCAAACAGGGGGTGCTCAGCCCCAGCATTTT

clone_size: NA
v_call: TRBV4-1
d_call: NA
j_call: TRBJ1-1
cdr3_aa: CASSQDRNRGANTEAFF
cdr3_nt: TGCGCCAGCAGCCAAGATAGGAACCGGGGTGCGAACACTGAAGCTTTCTTT

clone_size: NA
v_call: TRBV6-1
d_call: NA
j_call: TRBJ1-1
cdr3_aa: CASSERGNTEAFF
cdr3_nt: TGTGCCAGCAGTGAAAGGGGGAACACTGAAGCTTTCTTT